The 31 T cell receptor beta chains in this list originate from one sample, sequenced in a study of human T cells and chemical hapten exposure. In TCRdb, the RACE reads were re-called with MiXCR into one record per CDR3 protein. The sample records about 85,000 distinct CDR3 sequences, 8.5% to 9% being singletons. The time point denotes: pre-sensitization, week 0. Treatment in this sample: therapeutic diphenylcyclopropenone sensitization with weekly scalp DPC. The sample here was whole blood, taken in connection with sensitization to the hapten diphenylcyclopropenone (DPC). The receptors derive from a man in his forties or fifties with alopecia areata. Some clones in this sample may be carry-over from other donors' samples.

The rearrangement links TRBV7-2 to TRBJ2-1, with a possible D match to TRBD2 (5 bases). Per the germline V gene, CDR1 is SGHTA and CDR2 is FQGNSA. V lost 1 base, J lost 9 bases, and 10 bases lay in between. This CDR3 has 13 residues. The CDR3 region is CASSLDEGSEQFF. The CDR3 region has the DNA TGTGCCAGCAGCTTAGATGAGGGCAGTGAGCAGTTCTTC.

This clonotype has just a few counts. The chain employs TRBV7-2 and TRBJ2-1, with a possible D match to TRBD2 (5 bases). The CDR3 consists of 16 residues. CDR1 and CDR2 from the germline V gene are SGHTA and FQGNSA. With 4 bases removed from V and 7 bases from J, the gap between germline ends came to 20 bases. This chain's CDR3 is CASSSLDLVAANEQFF. CDR3 bases: TGTGCCAGCAGCTCCCTGGACTTAGTAGCCGCAAATGAGCAGTTCTTC.

V usage is TRBV5-4 and J usage is TRBJ2-1; tentative D call: TRBD1 (6 bases). CDR1 is SGHNT and CDR2 is YYREEE in the germline V gene (reference sequence). The CDR3 totals 13 residues. Between the trimmed V and J ends, which lost 4 bases and 7 bases, there was a span of 12 bases. CDR3 region: CASSHRRGNEQFF. CDR3 coding DNA: TGTGCCAGCAGCCACCGAAGGGGGAATGAGCAGTTCTTC.

On this clonotype itself: The junction departs from germline at one end; a sequencing error may be responsible. The chain joins TRBV4-1 to TRBJ1-1; D remains ambiguous. Germline lookup yields CDR1 MGHRA and CDR2 YSYEKL. This CDR3 region has 16 residues. In DNA, the CDR3 is TGCGCCAGCAGCCAAGATAGGGTAATAAGAGGAACTGGAGCTTTCTTT. It specifies CASSQDRVIRGTGAFF.

This clonotype was observed many times. The chain combines TRBV29-1 with TRBJ2-5, with 8 bases fitting TRBD1. From germline, CDR1 is SQVTM and CDR2 ANQGSEA. There are 12 residues in the CDR3. V shed 7 bases and J 5 bases; nucleotides not matched to a gene: 6. The CDR3 DNA is TGCAGCGCCATGACAGGGGCTGAGACCCAGTACTTC. As protein: CSAMTGAETQYF.

This clonotype was recorded a few times. This chain connects TRBV29-1 to TRBJ2-5, with D perhaps TRBD2 (5 bases). The CDR3 consists of 12 residues. Germline CDR1 SQVTM, CDR2 ANQGSEA. Trimming removed 5 bases at V and 5 bases at J, with 12 bases between. DNA for the CDR3: TGCAGCGTTCGAAGGACTGTGGAGACCCAGTACTTC. Protein sequence: CSVRRTVETQYF.

This clonotype was recorded a few times. This sequence joins TRBV4-1 and TRBJ2-7, with D uncertain. Trimming pared 0 bases from V and 2 bases from J, leaving 11 bases between. Germline CDR1 reads MGHRA; CDR2 reads YSYEKL. This CDR3 is built from 15 residues. The CDR3 region has the DNA TGCGCCAGCAGCCAAGAGGCGGCAGGCCCCTACGAGCAGTACGTC. This sequence encodes CASSQEAAGPYEQYV.

The genes are TRBV20-1 and TRBJ2-7; D is uncertain. Germline values: CDR1 DFQATT, CDR2 SNEGSKA (reference sequence). V lost 6 bases, J lost 5 bases, and 11 bases lay in between. This CDR3 has 11 amino acids. CDR3 sequence (DNA): TGCAGTGCAAACGTGCTTCACGAGCAGTACTTC. Translated: CSANVLHEQYF.

This clonotype was observed many times. V gene TRBV10-3 combines with J gene TRBJ1-1; maybe TRBD1 (6 bases). The CDR3 runs to 16 residues. Trimming shortened V by 10 bases and J by 1 base, and 22 bases separated the two germline ends. The V gene's germline CDR1 is ENHRY and CDR2 SYGVKD. The DNA of the CDR3 is TGTGCCACCACAGACCGGGCAGGGGTACCGAACACTGAAGCTTTCTTT. Its protein is CATTDRAGVPNTEAFF.

This clonotype occurred a few times. This sequence joins TRBV3-2 and TRBJ2-7. TRBV3-2 is a pseudogene locus. The CDR3 extends over 14 amino acids. CDR3 DNA sequence: TGTGCCAGCAGCCATCGGGGTGGCTCCTACGAGCAGTACGTC. This gives the protein CASSHRGGSYEQYV.

This clonotype was recorded at least ten times. The rearrangement uses TRBV7-9 and TRBJ1-4, with a weak D call TRBD1 (6 bases). V was clipped by 5 bases and J by 8 bases, with 18 bases between them. CDR1 SEHNR and CDR2 FQNEAQ come from the germline V gene (reference sequence). The CDR3 is 15 residues long. The CDR3 sequence is CASSTSGAESEKLFF. CDR3 nucleotides: TGTGCCAGCAGCACCTCAGGGGCCGAGTCCGAAAAACTGTTTTTT.

This clonotype was picked up a small number of times. This chain joins TRBV6-2 or TRBV6-3 and TRBJ2-2, with D possibly being TRBD2 (6 bases). The CDR3 totals 16 residues. Germline loops: CDR1 MNHEY, CDR2 SVGEGT. The V end lost 3 bases, the J end lost 0 bases, and 11 bases lay between the germline ends. CDR3 amino acids: CASSYTASANTGELFF. DNA of the CDR3: TGTGCCAGCAGTTATACGGCTAGCGCGAACACCGGGGAGCTGTTTTTT.

Ten or more counts support this clonotype. This chain links TRBV27 with TRBJ2-3; D is perhaps TRBD1 (6 bases). Between the trimmed V and J ends, which lost 5 bases and 0 bases, there was a span of 12 bases. CDR3 length: 15 amino acids. Per the germline V gene, CDR1 is MNHEY and CDR2 is SMNVEV (reference sequence). This CDR3 reads CASSTGTTSTDTQYF. The CDR3 DNA sequence: TGTGCCAGCAGTACCGGGACAACTAGCACAGATACGCAGTATTTT.

This clonotype was counted between two and nine times. The CDR3 loop reads CASSLVVRGNYGYTF. The CDR3, as DNA: TGTGCCAGCAGCTTAGTGGTTCGGGGAAACTATGGCTACACCTTC. The chain joins TRBV7-2 to TRBJ1-2; D ambiguous. CDR1 is SGHTA, CDR2 FQGNSA, per germline. CDR3 length: 15 amino acids. V lost 1 base and J 2 bases, leaving 11 bases between the germline ends.

This clonotype has just a few counts. This sequence joins TRBV4-3 and TRBJ2-7; D may correspond to TRBD1 or TRBD2 (6 bases each). V lost 0 bases, J lost 5 bases, and 14 bases lay in between. This CDR3 is built from 15 residues. From germline, CDR1 is LGHNA and CDR2 YSLEER. The CDR3 nucleotides read TGCGCCAGCAGCCAAGATCGGAGGGGGTTCGACGAGCAGTACTTC. This codes for CASSQDRRGFDEQYF.

Many counts were recorded for this clonotype. This chain connects TRBV7-9 to TRBJ2-3; D ambiguous. V shed 3 bases and J shed 1 base, with 8 bases lying between them. CDR3 length: 14 amino acids. The germline CDR1 and CDR2 sequences are SEHNR and FQNEAQ (reference sequence). The CDR3 sequence: CASSLSSGTDTQYF. The CDR3 nucleotides read TGTGCCAGCAGCTTGAGCTCTGGCACAGATACGCAGTATTTT.

This clonotype was detected a few times. The J gene is TRBJ1-5, the V gene TRBV11-3; 7 bases map to TRBD1. Germline lookup yields CDR1 SGHNT and CDR2 YENEEA. This CDR3 spans 16 amino acids. V gave up 1 base and J gave up 1 base; unmatched junction bases: 4. The chain's CDR3 is CASSLGGTASNQPQHF. The CDR3 DNA reads as TGTGCCAGCAGCTTAGGCGGGACAGCGAGCAATCAGCCCCAGCATTTT.

This sequence joins TRBV29-1 and TRBJ2-2; D ambiguous. The ends were cut back, 3 bases at V and 3 bases at J, with 8 bases in the middle. The length of the CDR3 is 13 residues. Germline V gene lookup returns CDR1 SQVTM and CDR2 ANQGSEA. The CDR3 nucleotides are TGCAGCGTTGACCTAGGGTACACCGGGGAGCTGTTTTTT. Amino acid sequence: CSVDLGYTGELFF.

This clonotype was picked up many times. This chain uses TRBV5-8 with TRBJ2-7, with 10 bases matching TRBD1. V was pared by 2 bases and J by 3 bases, with 2 bases of the junction left unmatched. The CDR3 length is 14 residues. Germline assignment: CDR1 SGHTS and CDR2 YDEGEE. This CDR3 reads CASSLGTGVYEQYF. The DNA of the CDR3 is TGTGCCAGCAGCTTAGGGACAGGGGTCTACGAGCAGTACTTC.

This chain uses TRBV10-2 with TRBJ1-1, with D possibly TRBD1 on 6 matching bases. The CDR3 totals 16 residues. Germline V gene sequence: CDR1 WSHSY, CDR2 SAAADI. V was cut by 0 bases and J by 3 bases, with 14 bases left in between. The CDR3 DNA follows: TGCGCCAGCAGTGAGTCGGGAAGGAGGGGGTACACTGAAGCTTTCTTT. Residues: CASSESGRRGYTEAFF.

Many counts were recorded for this clonotype. CDR3 sequence (DNA): TGCAGTGCTAGAGATTTTGGGGGGCAGCTCTACGAGCAGTACTTC. This codes for CSARDFGGQLYEQYF. This sequence joins TRBV20-1 and TRBJ2-7; the D gene could be TRBD1 or TRBD2 (6 bases each). CDR3 length: 15 amino acids. The ends were cut back, 0 bases at V and 3 bases at J, with 15 bases in the middle. Germline V CDR1 and CDR2: DFQATT, SNEGSKA (reference sequence).

The chain employs TRBV5-1 and TRBJ2-3, with D tentatively TRBD2 (6 bases). In germline, CDR1 is SGHRS, CDR2 YFSETQ. The CDR3 is 13 residues long. Deletions cut 3 bases from V and 4 bases from J, with 9 bases between. The chain's CDR3 is CASSSTRSDTQYF. CDR3 nucleotides: TGCGCCAGCAGCTCGACTAGATCAGATACGCAGTATTTT.

This clonotype was seen a handful of times. The gene calls are TRBV14 and TRBJ2-7; 9 nucleotides align to TRBD1. The germline CDR1 and CDR2 sequences are SGHDN and FVKESK. Germline trimming cut 9 bases from V and 7 bases from J; bases unmatched to any gene: 7. CDR3 size: 12 residues. The CDR3 DNA is TGTGCCAGTTCGGGACAGGGCTTAGAGCAGTACGTC. Protein product: CASSGQGLEQYV.

This clonotype has ten or more counts. The chain uses TRBV24-1 and TRBJ1-1; TRBD1 matches 7 bases. The CDR3 is 13 residues long. Germline CDR1 and CDR2: KGHDR and SFDVKD. J lost 4 bases, V lost 7 bases, and 5 bases had no gene match. The CDR3 here is CATSFQGGTEAFF. The CDR3 DNA reads as TGTGCCACCAGCTTCCAGGGGGGCACTGAAGCTTTCTTT.

The count of this clonotype is one. This may be a read error, as it is one base from a much larger clone. The J gene is TRBJ2-3, the V gene TRBV20-1, with TRBD1 matching 10 bases. The CDR3 has 16 amino acids. With V trimmed by 1 base and J by 1 base, 5 bases remained unmatched. Germline V CDR1 and CDR2: DFQATT, SNEGSKA (reference sequence). The CDR3 is CSARGAGTGGTDTQYF. DNA for the CDR3: TGCAGTGCTAGAGGAGCCGGGACAGGGGGCACAGATACGCAGTATTTT.

At least ten counts were recorded for this clonotype. The chain combines TRBV10-3 with TRBJ2-2; 7 nucleotides agree with TRBD1. CDR1 is ENHRY, CDR2 SYGVKD, per germline. V shed 7 bases and J 0 bases; nucleotides not matched to a gene: 2. CDR3 length: 14 residues. The chain's CDR3 is CAIKGGPNTGELFF. CDR3 bases: TGTGCCATCAAAGGGGGCCCGAACACCGGGGAGCTGTTTTTT.

This clonotype was counted once. One end of the junction is discordant with germline, which a read error may explain. Here the CDR3 reads CASSLVWTTGNTIYF. The CDR3 DNA sequence: TGTGCCAGCAGTTTGGTTTGGACGACTGGAAACACCATATATTTT. This chain joins TRBV5-4 and TRBJ1-3; D remains unclear. In germline, CDR1 is SGHNT, CDR2 YYREEE (reference sequence). This CDR3 is built from 15 residues.

This clonotype has a handful of counts. This chain links TRBV4-3 with TRBJ2-1; 13 bases align to TRBD2. Germline assignment: CDR1 LGHNA and CDR2 YSLEER. The CDR3 sequence is 18 residues long. The V gene end was trimmed by 0 bases and the J gene end by 9 bases; junction bases not matched to a gene: 11. The CDR3 sequence: CASSQEWLLAGGSGEQFF. CDR3 DNA sequence: TGCGCCAGCAGCCAAGAATGGTTACTAGCGGGAGGGTCCGGTGAGCAGTTCTTC.

This clonotype was detected many times. V and J are TRBV24-1 and TRBJ2-3, with TRBD2 matching 8 bases. With V trimmed by 3 bases and J by 6 bases, 7 bases remained unmatched. Per germline, CDR1 KGHDR and CDR2 SFDVKD. CDR3 length: 15 amino acids. The CDR3 loop reads CATSDASGPSDTQYF. DNA for the CDR3: TGTGCCACCAGTGATGCTAGCGGGCCTTCTGATACGCAGTATTTT.

This clonotype has ten or more counts. The chain uses TRBV29-1 and TRBJ2-5, with D uncertain. Trimming removed 3 bases from V and 4 bases from J, with 12 bases in between. The CDR3 is made up of 13 amino acids. The germline V gene encodes CDR1 SQVTM and CDR2 ANQGSEA. The chain's CDR3 is CSVEYGVGETQYF. Here the CDR3 DNA reads TGCAGCGTTGAGTACGGAGTAGGAGAGACCCAGTACTTC.

The chain is built from TRBV20-1 and TRBJ2-3, with TRBD2 matching 9 bases. The CDR3 runs 14 residues. Losses at the gene ends were 2 bases for V and 4 bases for J; bases not matched to a gene: 4. Germline V gene sequence: CDR1 DFQATT, CDR2 SNEGSKA (reference sequence). The CDR3 DNA follows: TGCAGTGCTAGATCGAGCGGGAGGCCAGATACGCAGTATTTT. Protein sequence: CSARSSGRPDTQYF.